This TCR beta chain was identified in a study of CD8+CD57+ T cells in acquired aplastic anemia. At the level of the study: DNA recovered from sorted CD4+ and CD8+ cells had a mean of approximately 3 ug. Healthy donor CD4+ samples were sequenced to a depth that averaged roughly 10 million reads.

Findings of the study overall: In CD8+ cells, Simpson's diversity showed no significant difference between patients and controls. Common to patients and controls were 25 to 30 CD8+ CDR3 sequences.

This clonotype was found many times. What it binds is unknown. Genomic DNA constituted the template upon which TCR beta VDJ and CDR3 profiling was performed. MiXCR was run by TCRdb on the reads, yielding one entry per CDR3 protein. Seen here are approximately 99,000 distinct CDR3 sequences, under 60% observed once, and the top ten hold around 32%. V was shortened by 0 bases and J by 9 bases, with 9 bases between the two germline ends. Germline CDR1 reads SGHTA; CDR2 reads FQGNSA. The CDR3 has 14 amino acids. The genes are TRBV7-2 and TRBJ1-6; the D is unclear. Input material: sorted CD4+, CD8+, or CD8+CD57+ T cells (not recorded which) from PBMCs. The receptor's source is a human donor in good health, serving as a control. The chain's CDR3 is CASSLAIGSSPLHF. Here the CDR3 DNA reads TGTGCCAGCAGCTTAGCTATAGGGAGTTCACCCCTCCACTTT. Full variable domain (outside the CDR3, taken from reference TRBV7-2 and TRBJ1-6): GAGVSQSPSNKVTEKGKDVELRCDPISGHTALYWYRQSLGQGLEFLIYFQGNSAPDKSGLPSDRFSAERTGGSVSTLTIQRTQQEDSAVYLCASSLAIGSSPLHFGNGTRLTVT.